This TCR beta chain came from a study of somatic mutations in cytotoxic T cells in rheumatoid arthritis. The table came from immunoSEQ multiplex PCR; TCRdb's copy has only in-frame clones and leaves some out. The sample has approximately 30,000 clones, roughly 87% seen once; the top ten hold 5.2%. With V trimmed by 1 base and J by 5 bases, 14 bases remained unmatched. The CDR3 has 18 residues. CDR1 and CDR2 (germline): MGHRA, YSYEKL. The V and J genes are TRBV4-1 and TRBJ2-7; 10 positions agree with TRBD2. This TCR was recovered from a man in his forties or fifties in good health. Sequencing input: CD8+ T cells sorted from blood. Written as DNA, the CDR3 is TGCGCCAGCAGCCAAGTTGCCGGGCGGCTAGCGGGAGTCGACGAGCAGTACTTC. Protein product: CASSQVAGRLAGVDEQYF.